This is a list of T cell receptor beta chains from one sample in a study of cytomegalovirus exposure and HLA in healthy donors. The data were produced by immunoSEQ multiplex PCR, yet TCRdb's version contains in-frame clones alone and is incomplete. The sample includes more than 110,000 clones, roughly 79% seen only once; the top ten take just under 1%. The sample was PBMCs. Every receptor here comes from a man aged 18 to 29 in good health and CMV-seronegative. CDR3s include the opening cysteine and the closing phenylalanine or tryptophan. The D gene is left open where the match is weak. Size is stated for part of the rows, as once, few or many counts, or as a class when the clone is expanded.

.,TRBJ2-1,TRBD1,TRBV2,TGTGCCAGCCGAGGACAGGCGAGCTACAATGAGCAGTTCTTC,CASRGQASYNEQFF
.,TRBJ2-7,TRBD1,TRBV7-6,TGTGCCAGCAGCCGCGGGACAGGGTCTAGGTTCCCCCGCGAGCAGTACTTC,CASSRGTGSRFPREQYF
.,TRBJ1-2,.,TRBV30,TGTGCCTGGAGGTCGACAGGAAGTATCTACACCTTC,CAWRSTGSIYTF
.,TRBJ2-7,TRBD2,TRBV19,TGTGCCAGTAGTATAGGGGGGGGGAAAGCCTACGAGCAGTACTTC,CASSIGGGKAYEQYF
.,TRBJ1-4,.,TRBV19,TGTGCCAGTAGGGTACCAGCAACTAATGAAAAACTGTTTTTT,CASRVPATNEKLFF
.,TRBJ2-1,.,TRBV30,TGTGCCTGGAGTGTAATAGCATGGAGCTCCTACAATGAGCAGTTCTTC,CAWSVIAWSSYNEQFF
once,TRBJ2-7,TRBD1,TRBV2,TGTGCCAGCAGGGCAGGGGGTTACGAGCAGTACTTC,CASRAGGYEQYF
.,TRBJ2-3,TRBD2,TRBV7-2,TGTGCCAGCAGCTTAGCGCTAACTAGCGGGGGGAGGACAGATACGCAGTATTTT,CASSLALTSGGRTDTQYF
.,TRBJ1-3,.,TRBV5-8,TGTGCCAGCAGCTTGGGGGGGCCCCCCTCTGGAAACACCATATATTTT,CASSLGGPPSGNTIYF
.,TRBJ1-1,.,TRBV7-9,TGTGCCAGCAGCTTAGTGGAAGAGGACACTGAAGCTTTCTTT,CASSLVEEDTEAFF
.,TRBJ1-2,TRBD1,TRBV5-6,TGTGCCAGCAGCTGGGCGGACAGGGACACTTATGGCTACACCTTC,CASSWADRDTYGYTF
.,TRBJ2-7,.,TRBV19,TGTGCCAGTAGTATACCCGGAGTCCAACCCTACGAGCAGTACTTC,CASSIPGVQPYEQYF
.,TRBJ2-7,TRBD2,TRBV6-5,TGTGCCAGCAGTGTAGCGGGGGTAATCTACGAGCAGTACTTC,CASSVAGVIYEQYF
.,TRBJ1-6,.,TRBV4-1,TGCGCCAGCAGCCTATGGACAGAGGGAAATTCACCCCTCCACTTT,CASSLWTEGNSPLHF
.,TRBJ2-7,.,TRBV11-2,TGTGCCAGCAGCTCTTTGTCCAAGACCCTCGGGGGCTACGAGCAGTACTTC,CASSSLSKTLGGYEQYF
.,TRBJ1-1,.,TRBV5-4,TGTGCCAGCAGCACAGGTTCTGGGACTGAAGCTTTCTTT,CASSTGSGTEAFF
.,TRBJ1-2,TRBD1,TRBV6-5,TGTGCCAGCAGGGGTGGGACAGGTGGTGGCTACACCTTC,CASRGGTGGGYTF
.,TRBJ1-1,TRBD1,TRBV7-2,TGTGCCAGCAGCCCCCGGACAGGTTGGTTAGCTTTCTTT,CASSPRTGWLAFF
.,TRBJ2-1,TRBD2,TRBV7-9,TGTGCCAGCAGCCCGGGACTAGCGGGATATGAGCAGTTCTTC,CASSPGLAGYEQFF
.,TRBJ2-4,.,TRBV4-2,TGTGCCAGCAGCCAAGATCTCCCATTTCAGGGGAGGGACATTCAGTACTTC,CASSQDLPFQGRDIQYF
few,TRBJ2-7,TRBD1,TRBV6-5,TGTGCCAGCAGTTACGACGGGACAGCCCCCTACGAGCAGTACTTC,CASSYDGTAPYEQYF
few,TRBJ1-5,TRBD1,TRBV27,TGTGCCAGCAGCCCGGACAGGGTCAGCAATCAGCCCCAGCATTTT,CASSPDRVSNQPQHF
.,TRBJ1-2,.,TRBV7-9,TGTGCCAGCAGTTACACGGGGCACACAGGGAACGCTAACTATGGCTACACCTTC,CASSYTGHTGNANYGYTF
.,TRBJ2-1,.,TRBV19,TGTGCCAGTAGTATAGGAGGTGTAGGTGGTTACAATGAGCAGTTCTTC,CASSIGGVGGYNEQFF